This TCR beta chain was found in a study of T cell repertoires in ileal Crohn's disease. Overall study context: Each sample's TCRB immunosequencing used about 0.5 micrograms of biopsy DNA. Study-level results: Compared with non-smokers, active smokers at surgery showed more clonal expansions. High-frequency clones were more common in sorted CD8 than CD4 cells. Every patient over 26.8% clonality showed endoscopic recurrence.

For this clone: Antigen unknown.

Time point denoted: inflamed ileum from the surgical specimen. Trimming stripped 0 bases from V and 4 bases from J, with 15 bases between. Per the germline V gene, CDR1 is LGHNA and CDR2 is YSLEER. The CDR3 sequence is 16 residues long. TCRdb's copy holds only in-frame clones and misses some; the assay was immunoSEQ multiplex PCR. The table includes 16,000 or so clones, about 92% detected once. This sequence was found in an adult with Crohn's disease. The chain combines TRBV4-3 with TRBJ1-1; D might be TRBD1 (5 bases). Specimen: ileal tissue. CDR3 coding DNA: TGCGCCAGCAGCCAAGATTCCCAGGGTTGGGGCACTGAAGCTTTCTTT. This gives the protein CASSQDSQGWGTEAFF.